The rows below give T cell receptor beta chains drawn from one sample of a study of somatic mutations in cytotoxic T cells in rheumatoid arthritis. Profiled with immunoSEQ multiplex PCR; TCRdb holds only in-frame clones, not every one. The sample includes 9,500 to 15,000 clones, around 83% of them seen just once. Sequencing used CD8+ T cells sorted from blood. The receptors were sampled from a woman in her fifties or sixties in good health. Both conserved end residues are part of each CDR3. D genes are given only for firm matches. Expanded clones are given a class, and other clones once, few, many or no size at all.

cdr3_aa cdr3_nt d_call v_call clone_size j_call
CSAQTGGGGYTF TGCAGCGCCCAGACAGGGGGAGGTGGCTACACCTTC TRBD1 TRBV29-1 . TRBJ1-2
CASRRDRGQGEQFF TGTGCCAGCAGGAGGGACAGGGGGCAGGGTGAGCAGTTCTTC TRBD1 TRBV7-8 . TRBJ2-1
CASSLGGVQPQHF TGTGCCAGCAGCTTGGGGGGAGTCCAGCCCCAGCATTTT . TRBV5-8 . TRBJ1-5
CASSASGVSTDTQYF TGTGCCAGCAGCGCTAGCGGGGTAAGCACAGATACGCAGTATTTT TRBD2 TRBV9 . TRBJ2-3
CSVDEMETQYF TGCAGCGTTGACGAGATGGAGACCCAGTACTTC . TRBV29-1 . TRBJ2-5
CASSLTGFEQYF TGTGCCAGCAGCTTAACAGGTTTCGAGCAGTACTTC . TRBV13 . TRBJ2-7
CASSFYWGRQGGYEQYF TGTGCTAGCAGCTTCTATTGGGGTCGCCAGGGAGGCTACGAGCAGTACTTC . TRBV7-7 . TRBJ2-7
CASSPGQGQYF TGTGCCAGCAGTCCCGGACAGGGCCAGTACTTC TRBD1 TRBV28 . TRBJ2-4
CASSVGWQGGIPLHF TGTGCCAGCAGCGTAGGCTGGCAGGGGGGCATCCCCCTCCACTTT TRBD1 TRBV9 . TRBJ1-6
CASSASGGGNEQFF TGTGCCAGCAGCGCTAGCGGGGGGGGAAATGAGCAGTTCTTC TRBD2 TRBV6-6 . TRBJ2-1
CASSGGLDNQPQHF TGTGCCAGTTCAGGGGGATTGGACAATCAGCCCCAGCATTTT TRBD1 TRBV19 . TRBJ1-5
CASSTPGDEQFF TGTGCCAGTAGTACCCCCGGGGATGAGCAGTTCTTC . TRBV19 once TRBJ2-1
CASSAAGTGRNEQFF TGTGCCAGCAGCGCAGCCGGGACAGGGAGAAATGAGCAGTTCTTC TRBD1 TRBV9 . TRBJ2-1
CASSPRTGWTDTQYF TGTGCCAGCAGTCCCCGGACAGGGTGGACAGATACGCAGTATTTT TRBD1 TRBV27 . TRBJ2-3
CASLGQDRISTNEKLFF TGTGCCAGCTTAGGACAGGACCGAATCTCAACTAATGAAAAACTGTTTTTT TRBD1 TRBV2 . TRBJ1-4
CASRHGTSGAYEQYF TGTGCCAGCAGACATGGAACTAGCGGGGCCTACGAGCAGTACTTC TRBD2 TRBV7-2 once TRBJ2-7
CASSAPRDRGMEETQYF TGTGCCAGCAGCGCCCCCCGGGACAGGGGTATGGAAGAGACCCAGTACTTC TRBD1 TRBV9 . TRBJ2-5
CARGQGLYEQYF TGTGCCAGAGGACAGGGGCTATACGAGCAGTACTTC TRBD1 TRBV5-5 . TRBJ2-7
CASAPRETGELFF TGTGCCAGCGCCCCGAGGGAGACCGGGGAGCTGTTTTTT . TRBV7-9 . TRBJ2-2
CASSFAGGSTDTQYF TGTGCCAGCAGCTTCGCGGGGGGGAGTACAGATACGCAGTATTTT TRBD2 TRBV5-6 . TRBJ2-3
CASSLTGTGDMNTEAFF TGTGCCAGCAGTCTAACCGGGACAGGGGATATGAACACTGAAGCTTTCTTT TRBD1 TRBV27 . TRBJ1-1
CASSLLGGEGYEQYF TGTGCCAGCAGTTTACTGGGCGGGGAGGGCTACGAGCAGTACTTC TRBD2 TRBV27 . TRBJ2-7
CASSRGQFDNQPQHF TGTGCCAGCAGCAGGGGACAGTTTGACAATCAGCCCCAGCATTTT TRBD1 TRBV7-9 few TRBJ1-5
CAISESGEPYNEQFF TGTGCCATCAGTGAGTCCGGGGAGCCCTACAATGAGCAGTTCTTC . TRBV10-3 . TRBJ2-1
CASSQDPVAGAPTDTQYF TGTGCCAGCAGCCAAGATCCGGTAGCGGGGGCCCCCACAGATACGCAGTATTTT TRBD2 TRBV4-2 . TRBJ2-3
CASSWAGGLQETQYF TGTGCCAGCAGCTGGGCGGGGGGGCTACAAGAGACCCAGTACTTC TRBD2 TRBV11-2 . TRBJ2-5
CASSIDRGGYEQYF TGTGCCAGCAGTATCGACAGGGGCGGGTACGAGCAGTACTTC TRBD1 TRBV9 . TRBJ2-7
CASSTAGTTDTQYF TGTGCCAGCAGTACTGCGGGGACCACAGATACGCAGTATTTT . TRBV7-8 . TRBJ2-3
CARSLVGRGILGETQYF TGTGCCAGAAGCTTGGTGGGCAGGGGAATTTTGGGAGAGACCCAGTACTTC . TRBV5-3 . TRBJ2-5
CASSEAQVLRTEAFF TGTGCCAGCAGTGAAGCGCAGGTCCTCCGCACTGAAGCTTTCTTT . TRBV6-1 . TRBJ1-1
CASSYDSGTVEAFF TGTGCCAGCAGTTATGACTCGGGGACAGTTGAAGCTTTCTTT TRBD1 TRBV6-5 . TRBJ1-1
CASSQTVRPPTDTQYF TGCGCCAGCAGCCAAACAGTCAGGCCACCCACAGATACGCAGTATTTT . TRBV4-1 . TRBJ2-3
CASSPETGLNEKLFF TGTGCCAGCAGCCCCGAGACAGGCCTTAATGAAAAACTGTTTTTT . TRBV7-6 . TRBJ1-4
CASSFRLGQGIFSYEQYF TGTGCCAGCAGCTTCAGGTTGGGACAGGGGATATTTTCCTACGAGCAGTACTTC TRBD1 TRBV7-9 . TRBJ2-7
CASSETGGRNQPQHF TGCGCCAGCAGCGAAACAGGGGGCCGCAATCAGCCCCAGCATTTT TRBD1 TRBV4-1 . TRBJ1-5
CASSLQWNQPQHF TGTGCCAGCAGTTTACAGTGGAATCAGCCCCAGCATTTT . TRBV27 . TRBJ1-5
CASSGALAGVNTGELFF TGTGCCAGCAGTGGAGCCCTAGCGGGGGTCAACACCGGGGAGCTGTTTTTT TRBD2 TRBV7-9 . TRBJ2-2
CASSLYPQGANQPQHF TGTGCCAGCAGTTTATATCCACAGGGGGCCAATCAGCCCCAGCATTTT TRBD1 TRBV27 . TRBJ1-5
CASSQEHSTNQPQHF TGCGCCAGCAGCCAAGAACACAGCACCAATCAGCCCCAGCATTTT . TRBV4-1 . TRBJ1-5
CASSTGLENSPLHF TGTGCCAGCAGCACCGGACTGGAGAATTCACCCCTCCACTTT . TRBV5-8 . TRBJ1-6
CASSHWGPSNQPQHF TGTGCCAGTAGTCACTGGGGCCCAAGCAATCAGCCCCAGCATTTT . TRBV19 . TRBJ1-5
CASSPDSDSSGNTIYF TGCGCCAGCAGTCCGGACTCCGATTCCTCTGGAAACACCATATATTTT . TRBV23-1 . TRBJ1-3
CASSYSTQPRELFF TGTGCCAGCAGTTACTCGACACAACCCCGGGAGCTGTTTTTT . TRBV6-5 . TRBJ2-2
CASSYYTNTEAFF TGTGCCAGCAGTTACTACACGAACACTGAAGCTTTCTTT . TRBV6-5 . TRBJ1-1